This T cell receptor beta chain emerged from a study of post-analysis software for immune sequencing data. Study-level findings and limits: Roughly five TRBV segments appeared more often in patients than in controls, and TRBV5-6, TRBV5-1 and TRBV20-1 were among these.

This clonotype was seen a few times. Its antigen remains unidentified. Libraries were made from TCR beta cDNA, and they carried unique molecular identifiers. MiXCR, applied by TCRdb to the PCR reads, yields one record per CDR3 protein. The sample includes approximately 660,000 distinct CDR3 sequences, around 64% seen only once; the top ten take 11%. CDR3 length: 14 amino acids. The germline V and J ends were trimmed by 4 bases and 4 bases, with 13 bases remaining between them. CDR1 is SGHRS, CDR2 YFSETQ, per germline. The source material was blood. The receptor was derived from a girl aged 2 to 9 with multiple sclerosis. This sequence joins TRBV5-1 and TRBJ2-3; D is ambiguous. CDR3 bases: TGCGCCAGCAGCGAGAGGTCCTATTCAGATACGCAGTATTTT. It codes for CASSERSYSDTQYF.